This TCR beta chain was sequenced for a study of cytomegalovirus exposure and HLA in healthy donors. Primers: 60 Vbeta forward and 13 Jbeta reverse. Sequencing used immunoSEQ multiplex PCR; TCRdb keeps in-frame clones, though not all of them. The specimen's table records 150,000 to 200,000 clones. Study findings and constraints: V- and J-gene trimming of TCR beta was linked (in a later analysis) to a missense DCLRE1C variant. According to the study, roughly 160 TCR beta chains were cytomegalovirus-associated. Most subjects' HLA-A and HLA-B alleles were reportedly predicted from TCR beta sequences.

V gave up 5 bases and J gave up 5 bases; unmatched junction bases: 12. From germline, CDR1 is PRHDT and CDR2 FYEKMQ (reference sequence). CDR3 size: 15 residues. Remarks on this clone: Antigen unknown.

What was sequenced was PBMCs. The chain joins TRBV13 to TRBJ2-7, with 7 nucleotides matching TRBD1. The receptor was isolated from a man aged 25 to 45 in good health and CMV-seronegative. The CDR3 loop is CASSADRAEGNEQYF. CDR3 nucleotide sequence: TGTGCCAGCAGCGCCGACAGGGCCGAGGGAAACGAGCAGTACTTC.